This is a list of T cell receptor beta chains from one sample in a study of Tregs in tolerant kidney transplant recipients. The data were produced by immunoSEQ multiplex PCR, yet TCRdb's version contains in-frame clones alone and is incomplete. The table includes roughly 68,000 clones, about four fifths detected once. The sequenced sample was CD4+ T cells from blood. Receptors were obtained from a human donor in good health. The CDR3 runs from the conserved cysteine through the conserved F or W. Each record gives: D gene, clone size, V gene, J gene, CDR3 protein, CDR3 DNA. D genes are given only for firm matches. Expanded clones are given a class, and other clones once, few, many or no size at all.

NA,NA,TRBV19,TRBJ2-4,CASSSGAKNIQYF,TGTGCCAGTAGTTCTGGCGCCAAAAACATTCAGTACTTC
TRBD1,once,TRBV30,TRBJ1-2,CAWSVLTGDGYTF,TGTGCCTGGAGTGTACTGACAGGGGATGGCTACACCTTC
NA,few,TRBV6-5,TRBJ2-7,CASSEQGPYEQYF,TGTGCCAGCTCGGAGCAGGGGCCCTACGAGCAGTACTTC
NA,NA,TRBV10-3,TRBJ2-3,CAIREGRVTDTQYF,TGTGCCATCAGGGAGGGTAGAGTCACAGATACGCAGTATTTT
NA,few,TRBV7-9,TRBJ1-1,CASSLARGGGTEAFF,TGTGCCAGCAGCTTAGCGCGGGGAGGGGGCACTGAAGCTTTCTTT
NA,once,TRBV5-1,TRBJ1-1,CASSLDQGTEAFF,TGCGCCAGCAGCTTGGATCAGGGGACTGAAGCTTTCTTT
NA,few,TRBV5-8,TRBJ1-1,CASSLYPAYNTEAFF,TGTGCCAGCAGCTTGTACCCGGCTTATAACACTGAAGCTTTCTTT
TRBD1,NA,TRBV5-1,TRBJ2-5,CASSPVDRGRETQYF,TGCGCCAGCAGCCCGGTGGACAGGGGTCGAGAGACCCAGTACTTC
NA,NA,TRBV7-9,TRBJ1-1,CASSSIQGRGKTEAFF,TGTGCCAGCAGCTCCATACAGGGAAGGGGGAAAACTGAAGCTTTCTTT
NA,NA,TRBV5-1,TRBJ2-5,CASSLSGGRETQYF,TGCGCCAGCAGCTTGTCGGGGGGCCGAGAGACCCAGTACTTC
NA,once,TRBV9,TRBJ2-5,CASSGGEEQETQYF,TGTGCCAGCAGCGGTGGGGAGGAGCAAGAGACCCAGTACTTC
NA,NA,TRBV6-5,TRBJ1-2,CASSPTGDDNYGYTF,TGTGCCAGCAGTCCAACCGGGGACGACAACTATGGCTACACCTTC
NA,NA,TRBV7-9,TRBJ1-2,CASSLATRRGNGYTF,TGTGCCAGCAGCTTAGCCACAAGGAGGGGAAATGGCTACACCTTC
NA,NA,TRBV5-6,TRBJ2-4,CASSPRDLNIQYF,TGTGCCAGCAGCCCCCGGGACTTAAACATTCAGTACTTC
TRBD2,once,TRBV5-6,TRBJ2-1,CASSLETSGGNNEQFF,TGTGCCAGCAGCTTGGAGACTAGCGGGGGCAACAATGAGCAGTTCTTC
NA,few,TRBV29-1,TRBJ2-5,CSVADQGETQYF,TGCAGCGTCGCCGACCAGGGGGAGACCCAGTACTTC
NA,few,TRBV6-1,TRBJ1-4,CASTSLGGEKLFF,TGTGCCAGCACAAGCTTAGGGGGTGAAAAACTGTTTTTT
NA,NA,TRBV6-4,TRBJ2-7,CASSVTAGSYEQYF,TGTGCCAGCAGTGTGACGGCGGGCTCCTACGAGCAGTACTTC
NA,NA,TRBV6-5,TRBJ1-2,CASRLGLSGGYTF,TGTGCCAGCAGACTCGGACTTTCAGGTGGCTACACCTTC
NA,NA,TRBV7-3,TRBJ2-1,CASSPGSITIDEQFF,TGTGCCAGCAGCCCGGGGTCCATAACAATTGATGAGCAGTTCTTC
TRBD2,NA,TRBV7-3,TRBJ2-2,CASSLGLPNTGELFF,TGTGCCAGCAGCTTGGGACTACCGAACACCGGGGAGCTGTTTTTT
TRBD1,NA,TRBV5-1,TRBJ1-2,CASSAESFGTESGYTF,TGCGCCAGCAGCGCCGAATCCTTCGGGACAGAAAGTGGCTACACCTTC
NA,NA,TRBV18,TRBJ1-5,CASSPGGAYNQPQHF,TGTGCCAGCTCACCAGGGGGCGCATATAATCAGCCCCAGCATTTT
NA,NA,TRBV7-9,TRBJ2-3,CAIAPYEGKRTDTQYF,TGTGCCATCGCCCCCTACGAGGGAAAGCGGACAGATACGCAGTATTTT
NA,NA,TRBV15,TRBJ2-2,CATSRDSPDNTGELFF,TGTGCCACCAGCAGAGATTCTCCGGACAACACCGGGGAGCTGTTTTTT
TRBD1,NA,TRBV15,TRBJ1-4,CATRKTGTVNEKLFF,TGTGCCACCAGAAAGACCGGGACAGTTAATGAAAAACTGTTTTTT
NA,NA,TRBV4-3,TRBJ2-2,CASSQDTANTGELFF,TGCGCCAGCAGCCAAGATACGGCTAACACCGGGGAGCTGTTTTTT
NA,NA,TRBV21-1,TRBJ2-5,CASSKEGSTGGRETQYF,TGTGCCAGCAGCAAAGAGGGATCGACAGGGGGTCGTGAGACCCAGTACTTC
NA,NA,TRBV4-3,TRBJ2-3,CASSQDRDSSADTQYF,TGCGCCAGCAGCCAAGATAGGGACTCAAGTGCAGATACGCAGTATTTT
TRBD2,few,TRBV5-6,TRBJ2-3,CASSYGLAGANTQYF,TGTGCCAGCAGCTACGGACTAGCCGGGGCAAATACGCAGTATTTT
NA,NA,TRBV4-1,TRBJ2-2,CASSRAWGAGELFF,TGCGCCAGCAGCCGGGCGTGGGGCGCCGGGGAGCTGTTTTTT
TRBD1,NA,TRBV14,TRBJ1-3,CASSQRTGAGNTIYF,TGTGCCAGCAGCCAACGCACAGGGGCTGGAAACACCATATATTTT
TRBD2,NA,TRBV30,TRBJ2-3,CAWSVLRVFGRASTDTQYF,TGTGCCTGGAGTGTACTGAGAGTATTTGGGAGGGCTAGCACAGATACGCAGTATTTT
NA,NA,TRBV21-1,TRBJ2-3,CASSNSGLAGGRHTQYF,TGTGCCAGCAGCAATTCGGGACTAGCGGGAGGCCGGCATACGCAGTATTTT
NA,few,TRBV19,TRBJ2-2,CASSMVGPANTGELFF,TGTGCCAGTAGTATGGTCGGACCCGCGAACACCGGGGAGCTGTTTTTT
TRBD1,few,TRBV5-5,TRBJ1-2,CASSPDLSTGDYGYTF,TGTGCCAGCAGCCCAGACCTATCTACAGGGGATTATGGCTACACCTTC
NA,once,TRBV28,TRBJ2-1,CASSLLVQVVQFF,TGTGCCAGCAGTTTATTGGTTCAGGTGGTCCAGTTCTTC
NA,few,TRBV10-2,TRBJ2-7,CASSGQGTHEQYF,TGCGCCAGCAGTGGGCAGGGAACCCACGAGCAGTACTTC
NA,NA,TRBV18,TRBJ1-4,CASSPAGFNEKLFF,TGTGCCAGCTCACCGGCCGGATTTAATGAAAAACTGTTTTTT
NA,NA,TRBV6-1,TRBJ1-6,CASRHNSPLHF,TGTGCCAGCAGGCATAATTCACCCCTCCACTTT
TRBD1,NA,TRBV7-6,TRBJ1-4,CASSPETGGEKLFF,TGTGCCAGCAGCCCCGAGACAGGGGGTGAAAAACTGTTTTTT
TRBD1,NA,TRBV7-2,TRBJ2-7,CASSLFGTGGYEQYF,TGTGCCAGCAGCTTATTTGGGACAGGGGGCTACGAGCAGTACTTC
TRBD2,NA,TRBV30,TRBJ2-5,CAWSPLATETQYF,TGTGCCTGGAGTCCACTAGCGACGGAGACCCAGTACTTC
NA,NA,TRBV30,TRBJ2-7,CAWKGPSYEQYF,TGTGCCTGGAAAGGGCCCTCCTACGAGCAGTACTTC
NA,medium-sized,TRBV27,TRBJ2-2,CASSLKAAGELFF,TGTGCCAGCAGTTTAAAGGCGGCCGGGGAGCTGTTTTTT
TRBD2,NA,TRBV15,TRBJ2-1,CATSRAPGLGNNEQFF,TGTGCCACCAGCAGAGCCCCGGGACTAGGGAACAATGAGCAGTTCTTC
TRBD1,NA,TRBV5-4,TRBJ1-6,CASSLQGVDSPLHF,TGTGCCAGCAGCTTGCAGGGGGTGGATTCACCCCTCCACTTT
NA,NA,TRBV7-6,TRBJ2-1,CASSLEVGVRNEQFF,TGTGCCAGCAGCTTAGAGGTGGGAGTACGCAATGAGCAGTTCTTC
NA,NA,TRBV7-9,TRBJ2-5,CASSWLQETQYF,TGTGCCAGCAGCTGGCTGCAAGAGACCCAGTACTTC
NA,NA,TRBV29-1,TRBJ2-5,CSVDSGPQETQYF,TGCAGCGTTGACAGCGGACCTCAAGAGACCCAGTACTTC
NA,NA,TRBV15,TRBJ2-3,CATSRDYRDTQYF,TGTGCCACCAGCAGAGATTACAGAGATACGCAGTATTTT
NA,NA,TRBV6-1,TRBJ2-7,CASRAMGTAFEEQYF,TGTGCCAGCAGAGCAATGGGGACTGCTTTCGAGGAGCAGTACTTC
TRBD1,few,TRBV7-2,TRBJ1-2,CASSANTGGLGGYTF,TGTGCCAGCAGCGCAAATACAGGGGGCTTGGGTGGCTACACCTTC
NA,NA,TRBV6-4,TRBJ1-2,CASSVQAGLTGYTF,TGTGCCAGCAGTGTGCAGGCAGGCCTCACTGGCTACACCTTC